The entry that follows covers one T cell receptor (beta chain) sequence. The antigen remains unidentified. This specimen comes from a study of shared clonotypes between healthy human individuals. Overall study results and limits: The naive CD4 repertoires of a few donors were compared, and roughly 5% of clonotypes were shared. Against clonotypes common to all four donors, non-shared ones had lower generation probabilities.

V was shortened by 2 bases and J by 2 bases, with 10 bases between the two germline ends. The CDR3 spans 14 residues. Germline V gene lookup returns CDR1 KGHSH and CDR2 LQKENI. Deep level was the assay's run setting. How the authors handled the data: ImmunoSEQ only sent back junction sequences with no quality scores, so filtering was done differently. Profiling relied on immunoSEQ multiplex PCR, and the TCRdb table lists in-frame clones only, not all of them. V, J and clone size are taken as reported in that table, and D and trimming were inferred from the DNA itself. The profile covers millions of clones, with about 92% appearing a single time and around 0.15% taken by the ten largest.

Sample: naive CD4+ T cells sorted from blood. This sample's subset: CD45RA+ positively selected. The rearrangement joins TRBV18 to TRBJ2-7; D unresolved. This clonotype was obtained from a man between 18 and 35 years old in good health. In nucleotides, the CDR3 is TGTGCCAGCTCACCAATCTACGACGCCTACGAGCAGTACTTC. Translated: CASSPIYDAYEQYF.